This is a list of T cell receptor beta chains from one sample in a study of blood T cell repertoires in COVID-19. TCRdb's copy holds only in-frame clones and misses some; the assay was immunoSEQ multiplex PCR. Among about 45,000 clones listed, around 85% were seen once. Sequencing input: peripheral blood. These receptors were taken from a man in his fifties with active COVID-19. Each CDR3 is given without its conserved first and last residue. The listing skips clone size in some rows; elsewhere it reads once, few, many or a size class.

abundance	v_gene	CDR3aa
-	TRBV28	ASARDRLNQPQH
-	TRBV5-4	ASSLGGRASTEAF
-	TRBV7-9	ASSLGSGRAYEQF
-	TRBV9	ASSAPLGGANTQY
-	TRBV5-5	ASSLGGTSPYNEQF
few	TRBV4-2	ASSHLRGSQETQY
-	TRBV7-2	ASSPLRGLSGNTIY
-	TRBV11-2	ASSFRGANTEAF
-	TRBV24-1	ATSGWDSMGDEQF
few	TRBV6-5	ASNPGTGGDYGYT
-	TRBV27	ASSYWRASGQETQY
-	TRBV28	ASSLAANYEQY
once	TRBV11-3	ASSLDTGTYEQY
-	TRBV5-1	ASSVGALAGSRETQY
-	TRBV23-1	ASSHCSRGGMSHYGYT
few	TRBV9	ASSSRQDYNSPLH
-	TRBV6-2/TRBV6-3	ASSYGRGANYGYT
-	TRBV28	ASGNQGLNTEAF
-	TRBV19	ASKAGKNTEAF
-	TRBV9	ASSRTDRGPTGELF
-	TRBV7-8	ASSSPWGVDEQF
-	TRBV5-1	ASSLESGSNQPQH
-	TRBV5-4	ASSLEGRAGAYEQY
-	TRBV3-1/TRBV3-2	ASSPIVGLAVYNEQF
-	TRBV5-5	ASSLGAYEQY
-	TRBV7-2	ASSLGRTGRGVSPLH
-	TRBV7-2	ASSPSRSGTDTQY
-	TRBV4-2	ASSQDWGQDHTIY
-	TRBV27	ASSLSTGGSYEQY
few	TRBV29-1	SVGDSQYPGNTIY
-	TRBV11-3	ASSLGQSSYEQY
-	TRBV7-2	ASSARVAAAYNEQF
few	TRBV12-3/TRBV12-4	ASKEGSQPQH
-	TRBV19	ASSTPSTGSGYT
-	TRBV7-9	ASSLTSGRRDTQY
-	TRBV19	ASSTSAYEQY
-	TRBV3-1/TRBV3-2	ASSQDLRSPGGNTIY
-	TRBV9	ASSPTRQGPTEAF
-	TRBV4-1	ASSQAIGKYIQY
-	TRBV7-9	ASSLAGRPSTGELF
-	TRBV5-1	ASSGRDRVSNEQF
-	TRBV5-1	ASSLRQGFEQY
once	TRBV6-1	ASSEVKGTGIHLTEAF
-	TRBV13	ASSPRGNSPLH
-	TRBV18	ASSPAGEGNQPQH
-	TRBV12-3/TRBV12-4	ATHRGGGGELF
-	TRBV19	ASPGLGSGEAF
-	TRBV7-2	ASSPRRAFTDTQY
-	TRBV5-1	ASSLAYSDTQY
-	TRBV18	ASSIVGRGTPYEQY
-	TRBV18	ASSPRRQGDSYNSPLH
-	TRBV19	ASSTFPSGSSTDTQY
-	TRBV24-1	ATSDLRSGTGARNEQF
-	TRBV27	ASSLSAGGRQETQY
-	TRBV9	ASSLPTSGGTDTQY
-	TRBV3-1/TRBV3-2	ASSQWTSGRSYNEQF
-	TRBV7-7	ASSARDRYGETQY